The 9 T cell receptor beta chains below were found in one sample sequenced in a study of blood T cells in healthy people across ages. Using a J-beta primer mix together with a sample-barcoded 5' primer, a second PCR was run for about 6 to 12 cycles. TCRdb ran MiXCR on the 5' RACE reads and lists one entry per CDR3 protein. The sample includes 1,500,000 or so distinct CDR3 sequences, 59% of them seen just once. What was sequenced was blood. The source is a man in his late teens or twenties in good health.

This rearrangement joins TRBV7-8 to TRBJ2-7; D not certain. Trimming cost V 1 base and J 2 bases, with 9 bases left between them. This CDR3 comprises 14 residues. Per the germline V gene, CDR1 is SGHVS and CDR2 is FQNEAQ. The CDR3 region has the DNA TGTGCCAGCAGCTTAGGGCGGTTTACCTACGAGCAGTACTTC. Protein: CASSLGRFTYEQYF.

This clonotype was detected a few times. CDR3 coding DNA: TGCGCCAGCAGCCAAGGGACAGAGGAGCAGTTCTTC. It codes for CASSQGTEEQFF. This chain joins TRBV4-1 and TRBJ2-1; a weak D match, TRBD1 (6 bases). Germline-derived CDR1 and CDR2 are MGHRA and YSYEKL. The CDR3 has 12 amino acids. Between the trimmed V and J ends, which lost 1 base and 10 bases, there was a span of 8 bases.

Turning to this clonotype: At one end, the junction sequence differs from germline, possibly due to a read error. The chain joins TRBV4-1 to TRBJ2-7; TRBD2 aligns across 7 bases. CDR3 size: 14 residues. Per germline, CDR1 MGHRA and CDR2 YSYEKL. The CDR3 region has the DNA TGCGCCTGCAGCCAAGGCGGCGGGGGATACGAGCAGTACTTC. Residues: CACSQGGGGYEQYF.

The CDR3 loop reads CASGLTYSGTVQETQYF. In DNA form, the CDR3 reads TGTGCTAGTGGTTTGACTTACTCCGGGACAGTACAAGAGACCCAGTACTTC. The chain employs TRBV12-5 and TRBJ2-5; 7 bases are a match to TRBD1. V was pared by 2 bases and J by 2 bases, with 11 bases of the junction left unmatched. Germline V gene lookup returns CDR1 LGHNT and CDR2 FRNRAP. The length of the CDR3 is 17 residues.

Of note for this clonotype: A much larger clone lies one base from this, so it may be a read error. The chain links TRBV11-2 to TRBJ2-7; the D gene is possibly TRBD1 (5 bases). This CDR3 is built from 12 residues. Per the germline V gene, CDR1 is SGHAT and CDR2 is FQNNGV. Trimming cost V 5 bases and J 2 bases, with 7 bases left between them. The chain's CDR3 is CASSLQAYEQYF. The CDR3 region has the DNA TGTGCCAGCAGCCTACAGGCCTACGAGCAGTACTTC.

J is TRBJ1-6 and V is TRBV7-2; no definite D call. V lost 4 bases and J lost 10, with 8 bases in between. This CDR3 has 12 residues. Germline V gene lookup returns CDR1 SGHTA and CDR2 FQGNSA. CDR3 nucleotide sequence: TGTGCCAGCAGCTATATGGGCTCACCCCTCCACTTT. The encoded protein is CASSYMGSPLHF.

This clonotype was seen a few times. The DNA of the CDR3 is TGTGCCAGCAGCTCCCCGACGGCGGCATCCTACAATGAGCAGTTCTTC. The encoded protein is CASSSPTAASYNEQFF. The J gene is TRBJ2-1, the V gene TRBV4-2; unclear D gene. V lost 5 bases to trimming and J lost 1 base, with 15 bases between them. Per the germline V gene, CDR1 is LGHNA and CDR2 is YNFKEQ. The CDR3 has 16 residues.

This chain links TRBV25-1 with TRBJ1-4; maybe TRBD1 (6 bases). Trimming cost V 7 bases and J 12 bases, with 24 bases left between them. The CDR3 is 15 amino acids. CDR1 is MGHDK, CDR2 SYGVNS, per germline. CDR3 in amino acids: CASTASGPFKGELFF. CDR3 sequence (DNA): TGTGCCAGCACTGCCTCCGGGCCCTTCAAGGGGGAACTGTTTTTT.

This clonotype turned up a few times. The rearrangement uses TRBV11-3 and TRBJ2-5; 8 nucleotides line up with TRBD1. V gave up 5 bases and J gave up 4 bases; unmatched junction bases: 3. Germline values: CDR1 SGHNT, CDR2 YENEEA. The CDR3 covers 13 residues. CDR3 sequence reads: CASSGQGTETQYF. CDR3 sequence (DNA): TGTGCCAGCAGCGGACAGGGTACAGAGACCCAGTACTTC. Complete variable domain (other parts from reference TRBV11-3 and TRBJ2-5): EAGVVQSPRYKIIEKKQPVAFWCNPISGHNTLYWYLQNLGQGPELLIRYENEEAVDDSQLPKDRFSAERLKGVDSTLKIQPAELGDSAVYLCASSGQGTETQYFGPGTRLLVL.